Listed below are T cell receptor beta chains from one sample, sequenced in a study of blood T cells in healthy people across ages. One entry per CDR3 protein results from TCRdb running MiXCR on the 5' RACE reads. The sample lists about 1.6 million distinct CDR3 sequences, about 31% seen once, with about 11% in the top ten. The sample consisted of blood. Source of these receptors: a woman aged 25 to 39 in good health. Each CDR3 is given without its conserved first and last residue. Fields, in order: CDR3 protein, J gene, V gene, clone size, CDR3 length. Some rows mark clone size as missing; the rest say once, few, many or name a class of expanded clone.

CDR3: SARRQVGFTDTQY
J: TRBJ2-3
V: TRBV20-1
size: -
length: 13

CDR3: ASSLEYSNQPQH
J: TRBJ1-5
V: TRBV7-7
size: many
length: 12

CDR3: ATSDRDPKGHEQY
J: TRBJ2-7
V: TRBV24-1
size: -
length: 13

CDR3: SALKTLNTEAF
J: TRBJ1-1
V: TRBV20-1
size: -
length: 11

CDR3: ASSLRPSDYGYT
J: TRBJ1-2
V: TRBV4-1
size: -
length: 12

CDR3: ATSRVGLAGGSYNEQF
J: TRBJ2-1
V: TRBV15
size: -
length: 16

CDR3: ASSYGLAVNNEQF
J: TRBJ2-1
V: TRBV6-5
size: -
length: 13

CDR3: ASSLGLAGAEYEQY
J: TRBJ2-7
V: TRBV7-7
size: once
length: 14

CDR3: ASSFMGLADPSYEQY
J: TRBJ2-7
V: TRBV28
size: -
length: 15

CDR3: ASSGLAALYNEQF
J: TRBJ2-1
V: TRBV18
size: -
length: 13

CDR3: SGGAGTDHNYGYT
J: TRBJ1-2
V: TRBV20-1
size: -
length: 13

CDR3: ASSLYSPRRAGGGNTQY
J: TRBJ2-3
V: TRBV28
size: once
length: 17

CDR3: ATGSGTGGLETQY
J: TRBJ2-5
V: TRBV24-1
size: -
length: 13

CDR3: AYRGAGGETQY
J: TRBJ2-5
V: TRBV3-1
size: -
length: 11

CDR3: SARKEQF
J: TRBJ2-1
V: TRBV20-1
size: -
length: 7

CDR3: ASSVLAGAPEPDYEQY
J: TRBJ2-7
V: TRBV6-4
size: few
length: 16

CDR3: ASSLAPGLEETQY
J: TRBJ2-5
V: TRBV12-3/TRBV12-4
size: -
length: 13

CDR3: ASSLQGTVTDTQY
J: TRBJ2-3
V: TRBV7-3
size: many
length: 13

CDR3: SATAGSASTDTQY
J: TRBJ2-3
V: TRBV20-1
size: -
length: 13

CDR3: ASSVAAEGPQH
J: TRBJ1-5
V: TRBV9
size: few
length: 11

CDR3: ASSLSTGGLSYEQY
J: TRBJ2-7
V: TRBV28
size: -
length: 14

CDR3: ASSYDGFSYEQY
J: TRBJ2-7
V: TRBV7-8
size: few
length: 12

CDR3: ASSPARWGTDTQY
J: TRBJ2-3
V: TRBV12-3/TRBV12-4
size: -
length: 13

CDR3: ASSEGRERTDTQY
J: TRBJ2-3
V: TRBV2
size: -
length: 13

CDR3: ASSVTGRSTDTQY
J: TRBJ2-3
V: TRBV9
size: -
length: 13

CDR3: SARDPGGPGETQY
J: TRBJ2-5
V: TRBV20-1
size: few
length: 13

CDR3: ASTLGLAVTGERF
J: TRBJ2-2
V: TRBV28
size: -
length: 13

CDR3: ASSPGDRATQPQH
J: TRBJ1-5
V: TRBV27
size: -
length: 13

CDR3: ASSLWGGSQETQY
J: TRBJ2-5
V: TRBV5-5
size: many
length: 13

CDR3: ASSQDYPGGQPQH
J: TRBJ1-5
V: TRBV4-1
size: few
length: 13

CDR3: ASNSGTDPFYEQF
J: TRBJ2-1
V: TRBV5-1
size: -
length: 13

CDR3: ASSPDGTGELF
J: TRBJ2-2
V: TRBV7-9
size: -
length: 11

CDR3: ASSYQKNTEAF
J: TRBJ1-1
V: TRBV6-5
size: -
length: 11

CDR3: ASSLSRPDFGADTQY
J: TRBJ2-3
V: TRBV27
size: -
length: 15

CDR3: ASREGQGYGYT
J: TRBJ1-2
V: TRBV2
size: -
length: 11

CDR3: ASSSGLGYT
J: TRBJ1-2
V: TRBV27
size: -
length: 9

CDR3: ASSVGPGRDNEQY
J: -
V: TRBV9
size: -
length: 13

CDR3: ASSNQAQGLNYGYT
J: TRBJ1-2
V: TRBV18
size: once
length: 14

CDR3: ASTALGVGAEAF
J: TRBJ1-1
V: TRBV6-2/TRBV6-3
size: -
length: 12

CDR3: ASSQERGAFTDTQY
J: TRBJ2-3
V: TRBV7-9
size: -
length: 14

CDR3: ASSSVGDSTDTQY
J: TRBJ2-3
V: TRBV4-2
size: many
length: 13

CDR3: ASSLVSNNEQF
J: TRBJ2-1
V: TRBV7-9
size: few
length: 11

CDR3: ASSLGGLGLMNTEAF
J: TRBJ1-1
V: TRBV5-1
size: -
length: 15

CDR3: ASSVRGRGETQY
J: -
V: TRBV7-8
size: few
length: 12

CDR3: RTTSASSYNEQF
J: TRBJ2-1
V: TRBV20-1
size: -
length: 12

CDR3: ASSRGQNNEQF
J: TRBJ2-1
V: TRBV7-7
size: few
length: 11

CDR3: AWSVPGTWNGYT
J: TRBJ1-2
V: TRBV30
size: few
length: 12

CDR3: ASSQDERTAIYNEQF
J: TRBJ2-1
V: TRBV14
size: few
length: 15

CDR3: ASSTSQGRQPQH
J: TRBJ1-5
V: TRBV3-1
size: few
length: 12

CDR3: SAHSGGTYEQY
J: TRBJ2-7
V: TRBV20-1
size: few
length: 11

CDR3: ASSTWGKIYEQY
J: -
V: TRBV27
size: few
length: 12

CDR3: ASSFGTVTDTDTQY
J: TRBJ2-3
V: TRBV7-3
size: -
length: 14

CDR3: ASSQGGDSADERY
J: TRBJ2-5
V: TRBV4-1
size: -
length: 13

CDR3: ASSESLMPDTQY
J: TRBJ2-3
V: TRBV2
size: -
length: 12

CDR3: SARDRTGANQPQH
J: TRBJ1-5
V: TRBV20-1
size: -
length: 13

CDR3: ASSEQDLYEQY
J: TRBJ2-7
V: TRBV25-1
size: -
length: 11

CDR3: ASVKARGANTEAF
J: TRBJ1-1
V: TRBV2
size: -
length: 13

CDR3: ASSLEYTRSQPQH
J: TRBJ1-5
V: TRBV5-1
size: -
length: 13

CDR3: ASKDFGREETQY
J: TRBJ2-5
V: TRBV4-1
size: many
length: 12

CDR3: SAIGGSNQPQH
J: TRBJ1-5
V: TRBV20-1
size: once
length: 11